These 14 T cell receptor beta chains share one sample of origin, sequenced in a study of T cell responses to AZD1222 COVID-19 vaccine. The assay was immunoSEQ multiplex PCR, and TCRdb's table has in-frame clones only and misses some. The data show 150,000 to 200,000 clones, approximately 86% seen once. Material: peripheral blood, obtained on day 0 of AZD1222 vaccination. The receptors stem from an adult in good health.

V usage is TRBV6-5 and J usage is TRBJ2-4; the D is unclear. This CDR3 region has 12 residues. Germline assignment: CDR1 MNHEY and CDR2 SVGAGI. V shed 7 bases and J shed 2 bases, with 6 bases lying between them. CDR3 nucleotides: TGTGCCAGCACCGAGACCAAAAACATTCAGTACTTC. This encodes CASTETKNIQYF.

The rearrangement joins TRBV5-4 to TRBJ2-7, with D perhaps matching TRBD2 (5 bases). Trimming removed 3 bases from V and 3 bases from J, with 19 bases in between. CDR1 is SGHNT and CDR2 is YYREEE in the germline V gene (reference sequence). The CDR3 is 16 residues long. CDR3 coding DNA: TGTGCCAGCAGCTATTCCGACACCGAGGGAAACTACGAGCAGTACTTC. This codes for CASSYSDTEGNYEQYF.

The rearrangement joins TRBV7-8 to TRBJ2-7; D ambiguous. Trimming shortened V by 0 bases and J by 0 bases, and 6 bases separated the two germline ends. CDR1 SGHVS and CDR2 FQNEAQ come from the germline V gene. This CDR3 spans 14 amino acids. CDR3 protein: CASSLAQSSYEQYF. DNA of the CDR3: TGTGCCAGCAGCTTAGCGCAGAGCTCCTACGAGCAGTACTTC.

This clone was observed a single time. The DNA of the CDR3 is TGTGCCAGTAGTTCGACTAGCGCTTTGAATGAGCAGTTCTTC. Encoded protein: CASSSTSALNEQFF. The chain couples TRBV19 to TRBJ2-1; 8 nucleotides line up with TRBD2. Germline values: CDR1 LNHDA, CDR2 SQIVND (reference sequence). V gave up 5 bases and J gave up 7 bases; unmatched junction bases: 7. This CDR3 is built from 14 residues.

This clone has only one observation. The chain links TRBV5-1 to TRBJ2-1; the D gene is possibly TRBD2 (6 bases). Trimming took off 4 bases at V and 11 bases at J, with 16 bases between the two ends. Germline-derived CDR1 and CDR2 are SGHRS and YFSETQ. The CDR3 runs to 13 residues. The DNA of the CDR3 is TGCGCCAGCAGCCTACAACCAGCGGGCCAGCAGTTCTTC. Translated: CASSLQPAGQQFF.

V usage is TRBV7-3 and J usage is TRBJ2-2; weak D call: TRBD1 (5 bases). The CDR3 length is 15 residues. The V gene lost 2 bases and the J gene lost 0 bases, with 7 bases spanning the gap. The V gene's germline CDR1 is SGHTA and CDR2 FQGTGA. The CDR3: CASSLGQSNTGELFF. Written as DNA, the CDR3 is TGTGCCAGCAGCTTAGGACAATCGAACACCGGGGAGCTGTTTTTT.

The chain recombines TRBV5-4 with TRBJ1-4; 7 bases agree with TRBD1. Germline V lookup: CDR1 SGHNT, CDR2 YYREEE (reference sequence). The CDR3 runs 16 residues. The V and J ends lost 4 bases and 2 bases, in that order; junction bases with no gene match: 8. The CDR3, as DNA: TGTGCCAGCAGCCCCGCCGGGACAGAGACTAATGAAAAACTGTTTTTT. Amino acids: CASSPAGTETNEKLFF.

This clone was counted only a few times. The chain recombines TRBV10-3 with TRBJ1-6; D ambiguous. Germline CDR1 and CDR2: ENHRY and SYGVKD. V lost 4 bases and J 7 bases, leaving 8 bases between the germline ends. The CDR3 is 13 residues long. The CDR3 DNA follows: TGTGCCATCAGTGCCTCAGCGAATTCACCCCTCCACTTT. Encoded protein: CAISASANSPLHF.

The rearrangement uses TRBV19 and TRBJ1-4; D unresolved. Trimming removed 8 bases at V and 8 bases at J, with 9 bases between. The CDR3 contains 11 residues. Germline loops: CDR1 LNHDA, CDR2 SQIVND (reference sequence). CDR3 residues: CASSQGEKLFF. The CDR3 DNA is TGTGCCAGTTCTCAAGGGGAAAAACTGTTTTTT.

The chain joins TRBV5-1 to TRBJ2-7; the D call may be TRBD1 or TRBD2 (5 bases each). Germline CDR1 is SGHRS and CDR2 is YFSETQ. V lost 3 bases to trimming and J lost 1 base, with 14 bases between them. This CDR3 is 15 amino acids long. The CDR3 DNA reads TGCGCCAGCAGCTCGATGACTGGGGGATCCTACGAGCAGTACTTC. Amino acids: CASSSMTGGSYEQYF.

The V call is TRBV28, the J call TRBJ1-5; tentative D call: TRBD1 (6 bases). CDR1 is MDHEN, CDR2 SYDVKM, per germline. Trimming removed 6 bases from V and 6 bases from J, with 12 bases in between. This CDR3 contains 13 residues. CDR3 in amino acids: CASSTGTSQPQHF. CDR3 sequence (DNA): TGTGCCAGCAGCACAGGGACCTCTCAGCCCCAGCATTTT.

The CDR3 region is CASSYRSMEVAYEQYF. The CDR3 bases are TGTGCCAGCAGTTACCGGTCCATGGAGGTGGCCTACGAGCAGTACTTC. This rearrangement joins TRBV6-2 or TRBV6-3 to TRBJ2-7; D possibly corresponds to TRBD2 (5 bases). With 2 bases removed from V and 2 bases from J, the gap between germline ends came to 16 bases. The CDR3 totals 16 residues. Germline CDR1 reads MNHEY; CDR2 reads SVGEGT.

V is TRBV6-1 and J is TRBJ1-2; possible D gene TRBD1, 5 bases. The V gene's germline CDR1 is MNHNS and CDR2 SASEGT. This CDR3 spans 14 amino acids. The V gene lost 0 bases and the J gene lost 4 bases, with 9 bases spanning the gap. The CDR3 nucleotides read TGTGCCAGCAGTGAAGCGGGGACCATCTATGGCTACACCTTC. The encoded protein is CASSEAGTIYGYTF.

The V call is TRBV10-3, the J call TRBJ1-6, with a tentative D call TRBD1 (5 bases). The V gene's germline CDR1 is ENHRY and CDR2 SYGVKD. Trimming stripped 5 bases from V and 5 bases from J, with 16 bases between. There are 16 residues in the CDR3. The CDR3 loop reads CAISPREGKDNSPLHF. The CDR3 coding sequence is TGTGCCATCAGTCCCCGGGAGGGGAAGGATAATTCACCCCTCCACTTT.